The entry below describes one T cell receptor beta chain. Its specificity is not known. Primers for the PCR totalled 60 Vbeta and 13 Jbeta. The table came from immunoSEQ multiplex PCR; TCRdb's copy has only in-frame clones and leaves some out. This repertoire includes 150,000 to 200,000 clones. The CDR3 length is 14 residues. Trimming took 0 bases from V and 4 from J, leaving 10 bases between them. Germline values: CDR1 SGHRS, CDR2 YFSETQ. This sample was included in a study of cytomegalovirus exposure and HLA in healthy donors. Study observations and caveats: In an earlier analysis, about 87% or about 30%: the productive usage of most TCR beta V segments.

The origin of this receptor is a young man in good health and CMV-seronegative. The sequenced sample was PBMCs. J is TRBJ2-5 and V is TRBV5-1, with D possibly matching TRBD1 (6 bases). The CDR3 loop is CASSLGVGGETQYF. The DNA of the CDR3 is TGCGCCAGCAGCTTGGGGGTAGGGGGAGAGACCCAGTACTTC.